The next 25 T cell receptor beta chains were all read from a single sample in a study of identical twins (dated by TCRdb to the mid-2010s). Receptor libraries were prepared by 5' RACE. TCRdb lists the instrument as Illumina HiSeq 2000. TCRdb reworked the public reads: Q25 trimming with fastp, MiXCR clone assembly, productive beta chains retained. Rows merge per CDR3 protein into single entries with the most common DNA and genes. This sample holds 520,000 or so distinct CDR3 sequences; less than 25% were observed only once. The ten most abundant clones make up around 0.9% of the sample. In addition, the sample was reused for a study of T cells expressing NK-cell markers.

The sequenced sample was CD4+ T cells sorted from blood. All receptors come from a woman aged 18 to 35 in good health.

V is TRBV7-9 and J is TRBJ2-5; TRBD1 agrees at 7 bases. V lost 1 base to trimming and J lost 5 bases; unmatched junction nucleotides: 7. The CDR3 length is 15 residues. The germline V gene encodes CDR1 SEHNR and CDR2 FQNEAQ (reference sequence). The CDR3 here is CASSLGQGRRETQYF. The CDR3 bases are TGTGCCAGCAGCTTAGGACAGGGACGAAGGGAGACCCAGTACTTC.

The V call is TRBV20-1, the J call TRBJ2-1; TRBD2 aligns across 7 bases. The CDR3 totals 20 residues. V dropped 3 bases and J dropped 2; count of bases not matched to a gene: 22. Germline values: CDR1 DFQATT, CDR2 SNEGSKA (reference sequence). The CDR3 region has the DNA TGCAGTGCTAGGGGACCGCCAGGTAAAATGAAGGCGGGGGCCTACAATGAGCAGTTCTTC. Its protein is CSARGPPGKMKAGAYNEQFF.

The chain uses TRBV7-9 and TRBJ1-4; 8 nucleotides line up with TRBD1. The CDR3 consists of 15 residues. The germline gives CDR1 SEHNR, CDR2 FQNEAQ (reference sequence). Trimming removed 5 bases from V and 6 bases from J; junction bases left unmatched: 8. CDR3 residues: CASSTHRGSDEKLFF. The CDR3 coding sequence is TGTGCCAGCAGCACGCACAGGGGGTCGGATGAAAAACTGTTTTTT.

This chain links TRBV6-2 or TRBV6-3 with TRBJ2-7; D could derive from TRBD1 or TRBD2 (5 bases each). This CDR3 comprises 16 residues. In germline, CDR1 is MNHEY, CDR2 SVGEGT. Trimming removed 6 bases from V and 2 bases from J, with 20 bases in between. The chain's CDR3 is CASRSPPGRRTYEQYF. CDR3 coding DNA: TGTGCCAGCAGATCCCCTCCGGGACGGCGAACCTACGAGCAGTACTTC.

This clonotype was counted a few times. This chain uses TRBV5-1 with TRBJ2-7; TRBD1 might be the D (6 bases). Per germline, CDR1 SGHRS and CDR2 YFSETQ. Deletions cut 3 bases from V and 3 bases from J, with 10 bases between. The CDR3 has 13 amino acids. The CDR3 loop reads CASSYGQRYEQYF. The CDR3 region has the DNA TGCGCCAGCAGCTACGGACAGCGCTACGAGCAGTACTTC.

This clonotype was observed a few times. The chain recombines TRBV7-9 with TRBJ2-1, with 7 bases that match TRBD2. Germline trimming cut 0 bases from V and 8 bases from J; bases unmatched to any gene: 7. CDR1 is SEHNR and CDR2 is FQNEAQ in the germline V gene (reference sequence). This CDR3 has 15 residues. CDR3 coding DNA: TGTGCCAGCAGCTTAGCGACTAGCAAGAGCGATGAGCAGTTCTTC. Amino acids: CASSLATSKSDEQFF.

The rearrangement links TRBV10-3 to TRBJ1-1; D unresolved. The CDR3 runs to 13 residues. V was trimmed by 2 bases and J by 1 base, leaving 5 bases between them. Germline CDR1 and CDR2: ENHRY and SYGVKD. CDR3 nucleotides: TGTGCCATCAGTGAGCAACCGAACACTGAAGCTTTCTTT. This gives the protein CAISEQPNTEAFF.

This clonotype has just a few counts. This may be a read error, as it is one base from a much larger clone. The rearrangement joins TRBV27 to TRBJ2-2; D gene unclear. The CDR3 is 17 amino acids. Germline CDR1 and CDR2: MNHEY and SMNVEV (reference sequence). CDR3 region: CASTKSDMGLGTVELFF. The DNA for the CDR3 is TGTGCCAGCACTAAATCAGATATGGGTTTAGGCACCGTGGAGCTGTTTTTT.

The rearrangement joins TRBV18 to TRBJ2-5; 7 bases match TRBD1. With 0 bases clipped from V and 7 bases from J, the junction kept 5 bases outside the gene matches. Germline-derived CDR1 and CDR2 are KGHSH and LQKENI. The CDR3 is 14 residues long. CDR3 sequence: CASSPPDRERTQYF. In DNA form, the CDR3 reads TGTGCCAGCTCACCACCCGACAGGGAGAGGACCCAGTACTTC.

V gene TRBV15 combines with J gene TRBJ2-7; 10 bases fit TRBD2. V gave up 1 base and J gave up 4 bases; unmatched junction bases: 4. This CDR3 contains 15 residues. Germline V lookup: CDR1 LNHNV, CDR2 YYDKDF (reference sequence). In DNA, the CDR3 is TGTGCCACCAGCAGAGTAGCGGGGGGCAGGTACGAGCAGTACTTC. It yields the protein CATSRVAGGRYEQYF.

This chain connects TRBV20-1 to TRBJ2-3, with D perhaps TRBD2 (6 bases). The germline V gene encodes CDR1 DFQATT and CDR2 SNEGSKA (reference sequence). Deletions cut 5 bases from V and 4 bases from J, with 10 bases between. The CDR3 is made up of 12 amino acids. CDR3 bases: TGCAGTGCTCGGGGGATCGCAGATACGCAGTATTTT. Residues: CSARGIADTQYF.

Regarding this clonotype: The junction shows a germline mismatch at one end, possibly a read error. The DNA for the CDR3 is TGTGCCAGCAGTGGATCCGGGACTAGCTACCAGCAGTACTTC. Its translation: CASSGSGTSYQQYF. The chain employs TRBV6-1 and TRBJ2-7, with 9 bases lining up with TRBD2. The CDR3 has 14 amino acids. Germline V lookup: CDR1 MNHNS, CDR2 SASEGT.

As to this clonotype: A much larger clone differs from this one at a single base, so this may be a read error. V and J are TRBV10-3 and TRBJ2-5; D is uncertain. Trimming removed 6 bases at V and 1 base at J, with 9 bases between. Per germline, CDR1 ENHRY and CDR2 SYGVKD. The CDR3 runs to 13 residues. CDR3 nucleotide sequence: TGTGCCATCAGCGGCGGCTTCCAAGAGACCCAGTACTTC. Translated, it gives CAISGGFQETQYF.

This clonotype was picked up a small number of times. The genes are TRBV15 and TRBJ1-2; D is possibly TRBD1 (6 bases). V was shortened by 7 bases and J by 4 bases, with 13 bases between the two germline ends. The germline V gene encodes CDR1 LNHNV and CDR2 YYDKDF (reference sequence). The CDR3 has 13 amino acids. CDR3 residues: CATTPGRGYGYTF. The CDR3 nucleotides read TGTGCCACCACCCCGGGCAGGGGCTATGGCTACACCTTC.

In its sample, this clonotype was seen a few times. This sequence joins TRBV12-3 or TRBV12-4 and TRBJ1-2, with D unclear. The CDR3 extends over 13 amino acids. Trimming cost V 0 bases and J 8 bases, with 10 bases left between them. The CDR3 DNA is TGTGCCAGCAGTTTAGCGCGGCTAGGGGGCTACACCTTC. It specifies CASSLARLGGYTF.

This clonotype showed up just a few times. This sequence joins TRBV5-6 and TRBJ1-2; 7 bases agree with TRBD1. Trimming at V came to 3 bases and at J to 10 bases, leaving 12 bases not matched to a gene. The CDR3 is 14 residues long. Germline loops: CDR1 SGHDT, CDR2 YYEEEE. In nucleotides, the CDR3 is TGTGCCAGCAGCTCCCGACAGGGACAGAGAGACTACACCTTC. Encoded protein: CASSSRQGQRDYTF.

In this sample, this clonotype turned up many times. V is TRBV12-3 or TRBV12-4 and J is TRBJ2-3; D ambiguous. The CDR3 has 14 residues. V was pared by 7 bases and J by 0 bases, with 11 bases between. CDR3: CASTLGASTDTQYF. The CDR3 nucleotides read TGTGCCAGCACCCTCGGTGCTAGCACAGATACGCAGTATTTT.

This clonotype was recorded many times. The chain carries TRBV29-1 and TRBJ2-3; 7 nucleotides agree with TRBD2. The CDR3 length is 15 residues. CDR1 is SQVTM, CDR2 ANQGSEA, per germline. CDR3 amino acids: CTFLGASGSGNTQYF. The CDR3 DNA sequence: TGCACCTTCCTTGGGGCTAGCGGTTCAGGAAATACGCAGTATTTT.

V is TRBV20-1 and J is TRBJ1-6; 7 bases agree with TRBD1. The V gene's germline CDR1 is DFQATT and CDR2 SNEGSKA (reference sequence). The CDR3 extends over 14 amino acids. With V trimmed by 6 bases and J by 12 bases, 14 bases remained unmatched. The CDR3 nucleotides read TGCAGTGCGTTGCCAGGGGGTAGGGTTGGACCCCTCCACTTT. Residues: CSALPGGRVGPLHF.

This clonotype was seen a handful of times. This chain uses TRBV10-3 with TRBJ2-5; 10 bases are a match to TRBD2. Germline V CDR1 and CDR2: ENHRY, SYGVKD. The CDR3 runs to 14 residues. With 3 bases clipped from V and 5 bases from J, the junction kept 3 bases outside the gene matches. The CDR3 region is CAISDKAGGETQYF. Here the CDR3 DNA reads TGTGCCATCAGTGATAAAGCGGGAGGGGAGACCCAGTACTTC.

This clonotype was observed a handful of times. Relative to the germline gene, one junction end is altered; a read error may explain this. The genes are TRBV5-1 and TRBJ2-3, with 8 bases matching TRBD1. The CDR3 has 15 amino acids. Germline V lookup: CDR1 SGHRS, CDR2 YFSETQ. The DNA of the CDR3 is TGCGCCAGCAGCTACCGCGAGTGGGGGACAGGTACGCAGTATTTT. This codes for CASSYREWGTGTQYF.

The chain is built from TRBV20-1 and TRBJ1-1, with TRBD1 identical over 8 bases. V trimming: 2 bases; J trimming: 3 bases; junction bases outside the gene matches: 5. The germline CDR1 and CDR2 sequences are DFQATT and SNEGSKA (reference sequence). The CDR3 is 14 amino acids. The CDR3 loop reads CSARFTGGYTEAFF. CDR3 coding DNA: TGCAGTGCTAGATTCACAGGGGGATACACTGAAGCTTTCTTT.

This clonotype was seen a few times. The chain is built from TRBV4-1 and TRBJ2-3, with TRBD2 matching 13 bases. Germline lookup yields CDR1 MGHRA and CDR2 YSYEKL. V gave up 2 bases and J gave up 7 bases; unmatched junction bases: 9. The CDR3 loop spans 17 amino acids. CDR3 bases: TGCGCCAGCAGCCAACGGACTAGCGGGGGCTCCTTGAATACGCAGTATTTT. Its translation is CASSQRTSGGSLNTQYF.

The chain couples TRBV3-1 to TRBJ2-3; D is ambiguous. The CDR3 is made up of 16 amino acids. V dropped 5 bases and J dropped 5 bases, with 20 bases sitting between them. Germline V gene data show CDR1 as LGHDT and CDR2 as YNNKEL (reference sequence). The CDR3 region is CASSSRGSAKVDTQYF. The CDR3 DNA reads as TGTGCCAGCAGCTCCCGAGGTTCCGCAAAGGTAGATACGCAGTATTTT.

V is TRBV11-2 and J is TRBJ2-2; D ambiguous. Germline V CDR1 and CDR2: SGHAT, FQNNGV. The V and J ends lost 0 bases and 6 bases respectively, with 2 bases between them. The CDR3 runs 12 residues. The CDR3 region is CASSLEPGELFF. DNA of the CDR3: TGTGCCAGCAGCTTAGAGCCCGGGGAGCTGTTTTTT.